This TCR beta chain was captured by sequencing in a study of CD8+CD57+ T cells in acquired aplastic anemia. On the study more broadly: The mean DNA yield obtained from sorted CD4+ and CD8+ cells came to roughly 3.4 ug.

Flow cytometry had shown expanded CD8+CD57+ cells in the patients chosen for sequencing. A severe acquired aplastic anemia diagnosis applied to all patients. Looked up from germline, CDR1 is DFQATT and CDR2 is SNEGSKA (reference sequence). V trimming: 1 base; J trimming: 6 bases; junction bases outside the gene matches: 9. The CDR3 spans 15 residues. Profiling that covered TCR beta VDJ and CDR3 relied on genomic DNA as its template. A single record per CDR3 protein comes from TCRdb applying MiXCR to the reads. The data show roughly 200,000 distinct CDR3 sequences, 50% to 65% seen once. The sequence was obtained from a human donor with aplastic anemia. Sample: sorted CD4+, CD8+, or CD8+CD57+ T cells (not recorded which) from PBMCs. The rearrangement uses TRBV20-1 and TRBJ1-1; TRBD1 matches at 9 bases. CDR3 in DNA: TGCAGTGCTAGAGCCCAGGGACAGGGAACTTCTGAAGCTTTCTTT. This gives the protein CSARAQGQGTSEAFF.